Below, 11 T cell receptor beta chains from the same sample are listed, as sequenced in a study of a mutant IDH1 vaccine in newly diagnosed glioma. Sample time point: week 35, safety follow-up. In the vaccine, a single dose held 300 ug of the mutant IDH1 20-mer peptide, along with topical imiquimod. Their antigens remain unidentified. Data came from immunoSEQ multiplex PCR; TCRdb stores just in-frame clones and leaves some out. This table has 45,000 or so clones, more than 75% appearing once. Material: PBMCs, obtained from a glioma patient whose treatment included an IDH1 peptide vaccine. These receptors originate from a woman aged 35 to 49 with glioma.

J is TRBJ1-5 and V is TRBV6-1, with no clear D. The ends were cut back, 4 bases at V and 0 bases at J, with 10 bases in the middle. The CDR3 runs 15 residues. Germline loops: CDR1 MNHNS, CDR2 SASEGT. In nucleotides, the CDR3 is TGTGCCAGCAGTGTGAACAGAAATAGCAATCAGCCCCAGCATTTT. Translating it yields CASSVNRNSNQPQHF.

The V call is TRBV5-1, the J call TRBJ2-1; 12 nucleotides match TRBD2. The CDR3 loop spans 18 amino acids. V shed 2 bases and J 5 bases; nucleotides not matched to a gene: 11. Germline loops: CDR1 SGHRS, CDR2 YFSETQ. CDR3 sequence (DNA): TGCGCCAGCAGCTTCTACGGTTTGGCTAGCGGGAGGGACAATGAGCAGTTCTTC. Translating gives CASSFYGLASGRDNEQFF.

The chain is built from TRBV7-2 and TRBJ2-3; 7 bases align to TRBD2. Losses at the gene ends were 5 bases for V and 2 bases for J; bases not matched to a gene: 13. The CDR3 consists of 17 residues. Germline V gene lookup returns CDR1 SGHTA and CDR2 FQGNSA. In DNA form, the CDR3 reads TGTGCCAGCAGCCCCCGGACTAAGCGGGGTTACACAGATACGCAGTATTTT. Protein product: CASSPRTKRGYTDTQYF.

The genes are TRBV6-5 and TRBJ2-7, with 7 bases lining up with TRBD1. This CDR3 has 15 amino acids. The V gene end was trimmed by 4 bases and the J gene end by 6 bases; junction bases not matched to a gene: 12. Germline values: CDR1 MNHEY, CDR2 SVGAGI. CDR3 residues: CASSLTGILTTEQYF. The CDR3 DNA follows: TGTGCCAGCAGTTTGACAGGGATCCTCACTACCGAGCAGTACTTC.

V usage is TRBV2 and J usage is TRBJ1-1; TRBD1 agrees at 8 bases. With 0 bases clipped from V and 11 bases from J, the junction kept 5 bases outside the gene matches. CDR3 length: 13 residues. Looked up from germline, CDR1 is SNHLY and CDR2 is FYNNEI. The CDR3 region is CASSEARQGNAFF. The CDR3 nucleotides read TGTGCCAGCAGTGAAGCGCGACAGGGGAACGCTTTCTTT.

The chain has TRBV7-2 and TRBJ2-4, with 8 bases identical to TRBD2. CDR3 length: 15 amino acids. The germline gives CDR1 SGHTA, CDR2 FQGNSA. V dropped 3 bases and J dropped 9; count of bases not matched to a gene: 10. The CDR3 here is CASSFNGGAGGIQYF. The CDR3 DNA sequence: TGTGCCAGCAGCTTTAACGGGGGGGCCGGGGGCATTCAGTACTTC. Filled out from reference TRBV7-2 and TRBJ2-4, the complete variable domain reads GAGVSQSPSNKVTEKGKDVELRCDPISGHTALYWYRQSLGQGLEFLIYFQGNSAPDKSGLPSDRFSAERTGGSVSTLTIQRTQQEDSAVYLCASSFNGGAGGIQYFGAGTRLSVL.

The V call is TRBV4-3, the J call TRBJ2-1, with D possibly matching TRBD1 (6 bases). Germline lookup yields CDR1 LGHNA and CDR2 YSLEER. Deletions cut 3 bases from V and 2 bases from J, with 8 bases between. This CDR3 is 14 amino acids long. Here the CDR3 reads CASSQGHAYNEQFF. The CDR3 region has the DNA TGCGCCAGCAGCCAGGGACATGCCTACAATGAGCAGTTCTTC.

The V and J genes are TRBV18 and TRBJ2-5, with 8 positions matching TRBD1. Germline V lookup: CDR1 KGHSH, CDR2 LQKENI. This CDR3 is 15 amino acids long. The V and J ends lost 4 bases and 2 bases, in that order; junction bases with no gene match: 6. CDR3 residues: CASSRQGAAQETQYF. The CDR3 DNA reads TGTGCCAGCTCACGGCAGGGGGCGGCTCAAGAGACCCAGTACTTC. Complete variable domain (other parts from reference TRBV18 and TRBJ2-5): NAGVMQNPRHLVRRRGQEARLRCSPMKGHSHVYWYRQLPEEGLKFMVYLQKENIIDESGMPKERFSAEFPKEGPSILRIQQVVRGDSAAYFCASSRQGAAQETQYFGPGTRLLVL.

This sequence joins TRBV2 and TRBJ2-1, with D tentatively TRBD1 or TRBD2 (6 bases each). The CDR3 runs 13 residues. Trimming took 8 bases from V and 9 from J, leaving 17 bases between them. The germline V gene has CDR1 SNHLY and CDR2 FYNNEI. CDR3 sequence reads: CASGGGGATEQFF. The CDR3 DNA reads TGTGCCAGCGGAGGGGGAGGTGCAACTGAGCAGTTCTTC.

The rearrangement uses TRBV5-4 and TRBJ1-3; D gene unclear. Trimming took off 4 bases at V and 0 bases at J, with 17 bases between the two ends. The CDR3 has 17 residues. CDR1 SGHNT and CDR2 YYREEE come from the germline V gene (reference sequence). The CDR3 protein is CASSPTPPGLSGNTIYF. DNA for the CDR3: TGTGCCAGCAGCCCGACACCTCCAGGACTCTCTGGAAACACCATATATTTT.

This chain joins TRBV4-1 and TRBJ1-1; D call uncertain. Per germline, CDR1 MGHRA and CDR2 YSYEKL. This CDR3 has 15 residues. V was pared by 4 bases and J by 0 bases, with 12 bases between. The CDR3 DNA is TGCGCCAGCAGCCGTCAGTTAGTCATGAACACTGAAGCTTTCTTT. Protein: CASSRQLVMNTEAFF.